The 18 T cell receptor beta chains below were found in one sample sequenced in a study of T cells after yellow fever vaccination. MiXCR, applied by TCRdb to the 5' RACE reads, yields one record per CDR3 protein. Counted here are roughly 120,000 distinct CDR3 sequences, about 7% occurring once; the ten biggest clones make up roughly 3%. The input for sequencing was CD4+ T cells sorted from PBMCs, taken about 41 days after the first yellow fever vaccination. The origin of the receptors is a man in his late teens or twenties who received the YFV17D yellow fever vaccine.

This clonotype was picked up many times. The chain links TRBV7-8 to TRBJ1-1; D might be TRBD1 (5 bases). Germline assignment: CDR1 SGHVS and CDR2 FQNEAQ. The CDR3 has 13 amino acids. The V end lost 0 bases, the J end lost 11 bases, and 13 bases lay between the germline ends. CDR3 coding DNA: TGTGCCAGCAGCTTAGCGATCGGGGAGGGGGCTTTCTTT. Translation gives CASSLAIGEGAFF.

This chain connects TRBV5-1 to TRBJ2-5, with 13 nucleotides matching TRBD2. Germline loops: CDR1 SGHRS, CDR2 YFSETQ. CDR3 length: 14 residues. The V gene end was trimmed by 5 bases and the J gene end by 2 bases; junction bases not matched to a gene: 0. CDR3 nucleotide sequence: TGCGCCAGCAGGGGACTAGCGGGGCAAGAGACCCAGTACTTC. As protein: CASRGLAGQETQYF.

In this sample, this clonotype turned up many times. J is TRBJ2-1 and V is TRBV12-3 or TRBV12-4; 9 bases line up with TRBD2. J was trimmed by 8 bases and V by 3 bases; bases with no gene match: 8. This CDR3 has 15 amino acids. CDR3 sequence: CASSLAGGLYDEQFF. The CDR3 DNA is TGTGCCAGCAGTTTGGCGGGGGGGCTTTATGATGAGCAGTTCTTC.

V usage is TRBV4-1 and J usage is TRBJ1-2, with D tentatively TRBD1 (5 bases). The ends were cut back, 4 bases at V and 0 bases at J, with 15 bases in the middle. This CDR3 is 16 amino acids long. From germline, CDR1 is MGHRA and CDR2 YSYEKL. The CDR3 region has the DNA TGCGCCAGCAGCCCAGGGCCGCCGGTAGCTAACTATGGCTACACCTTC. Translating it yields CASSPGPPVANYGYTF.

This clonotype was observed at least ten times. The chain couples TRBV5-1 to TRBJ2-7; perhaps TRBD1 as D (5 bases). V lost 4 bases to trimming and J lost 4 bases, with 15 bases between them. CDR1 and CDR2 (germline): SGHRS, YFSETQ. The length of the CDR3 is 14 residues. CDR3 sequence reads: CASSRTGDHYEQYV. CDR3 in DNA: TGCGCCAGCAGCAGAACAGGAGACCATTACGAGCAGTACGTC.

This clonotype was detected only a few times. V usage is TRBV5-1 and J usage is TRBJ2-5; either TRBD1 or TRBD2 may fit D (5 bases each). In germline, CDR1 is SGHRS, CDR2 YFSETQ. V was shortened by 0 bases and J by 1 base, with 7 bases between the two germline ends. The CDR3 consists of 14 residues. CDR3 coding DNA: TGCGCCAGCAGCTTGGTCGGGGCCCAAGAGACCCAGTACTTC. Translation gives CASSLVGAQETQYF.

There are many counts of this clonotype. V usage is TRBV20-1 and J usage is TRBJ2-2, with TRBD2 identical over 8 bases. The CDR3 spans 13 residues. Germline CDR1 and CDR2: DFQATT and SNEGSKA (reference sequence). The trim removed 6 bases at V and 6 bases at J, leaving 6 bases unmatched. CDR3 sequence: CSAPREVPGELFF. The CDR3 nucleotides are TGCAGTGCCCCGCGGGAGGTCCCCGGGGAGCTGTTTTTT.

This clonotype was detected many times. The rearrangement uses TRBV20-1 and TRBJ2-4; D not resolved. V was trimmed by 3 bases and J by 0 bases, leaving 9 bases between them. CDR1 DFQATT and CDR2 SNEGSKA come from the germline V gene (reference sequence). The CDR3 is made up of 14 amino acids. In DNA, the CDR3 is TGCAGTGCTAGTTGGGAATCAGCCAAAAACATTCAGTACTTC. It encodes CSASWESAKNIQYF.

This clonotype was seen ten or more times. V usage is TRBV3-1 and J usage is TRBJ2-7; no clear D. V gave up 2 bases and J gave up 5 bases, with 16 bases separating them. Germline-derived CDR1 and CDR2 are LGHDT and YNNKEL (reference sequence). The CDR3 totals 15 residues. In nucleotides, the CDR3 is TGTGCCAGCAGCCAACCCGGTCCCCTGGGCAACGAGCAGTACTTC. It encodes CASSQPGPLGNEQYF.

This clonotype was seen repeatedly, ten times or more. The chain couples TRBV5-5 to TRBJ1-1; no clear D. CDR1 and CDR2 (germline): SGHKS, YYEKEE (reference sequence). Trimming removed 5 bases at V and 0 bases at J, with 14 bases between. The CDR3 runs to 15 residues. The CDR3, as DNA: TGTGCCAGCAGTCGGACCGGGAGAATGAACACTGAAGCTTTCTTT. Encoded protein: CASSRTGRMNTEAFF.

This clonotype was counted many times. V and J are TRBV27 and TRBJ2-3; 9 nucleotides line up with TRBD1. V was pared by 5 bases and J by 4 bases, with 7 bases of the junction left unmatched. In germline, CDR1 is MNHEY, CDR2 SMNVEV (reference sequence). The length of the CDR3 is 15 residues. The CDR3 here is CASSPWTGEPDTQYF. Written as DNA, the CDR3 is TGTGCCAGCAGTCCATGGACAGGGGAACCAGATACGCAGTATTTT.

This clonotype was picked up many times. The chain carries TRBV5-1 and TRBJ2-6; D is uncertain. The V gene lost 4 bases and the J gene lost 3 bases, with 5 bases spanning the gap. The CDR3 sequence is 13 residues long. Germline CDR1 reads SGHRS; CDR2 reads YFSETQ. The DNA of the CDR3 is TGCGCCAGCAGCCCCGGTGGGGCCAACGTCCTGACTTTC. Translating gives CASSPGGANVLTF.

This clonotype was observed a few times. The V call is TRBV23-1, the J call TRBJ2-7; D is uncertain. TRBV23-1 is marked as an open reading frame, function uncertain. Trimming took 4 bases from V and 4 from J, leaving 11 bases between them. The CDR3 runs to 13 residues. CDR3 sequence (DNA): TGCGCCAGCAGTCCCACCGGACCTTACGAGCAGTACGTC. Translated, it gives CASSPTGPYEQYV.

V gene TRBV7-9 combines with J gene TRBJ1-3; D might be TRBD1 (6 bases). Germline assignment: CDR1 SEHNR and CDR2 FQNEAQ (reference sequence). There are 14 residues in the CDR3. Trimming took 4 bases from V and 4 from J, leaving 11 bases between them. The chain's CDR3 is CASSSQGGGNTIYF. The CDR3 nucleotides read TGTGCCAGCAGCTCACAGGGAGGGGGAAACACCATATATTTT.

There are many counts of this clonotype. The chain recombines TRBV5-5 with TRBJ2-7; 7 nucleotides agree with TRBD1. With V trimmed by 1 base and J by 8 bases, 9 bases remained unmatched. CDR3 length: 14 amino acids. Germline V gives CDR1 SGHKS, CDR2 YYEKEE (reference sequence). As DNA, the CDR3 is TGTGCCAGCAGCTTGCTCTCCGACAGGGATAAGCAGTACGTC. It is translated as CASSLLSDRDKQYV.

This clonotype occurred many times. This chain uses TRBV12-3 or TRBV12-4 with TRBJ2-7; weak D call: TRBD2 (5 bases). This CDR3 has 13 residues. The V end lost 3 bases, the J end lost 8 bases, and 14 bases lay between the germline ends. The CDR3 loop reads CASSFVAGHQQYF. The CDR3 region has the DNA TGTGCCAGCAGTTTCGTGGCGGGCCACCAGCAGTACTTC.

This clonotype was seen repeatedly, ten times or more. The V and J genes are TRBV4-2 and TRBJ2-2; TRBD2 matches at 8 bases. V trimming: 0 bases; J trimming: 0 bases; junction bases outside the gene matches: 9. The CDR3 loop spans 19 amino acids. CDR1 and CDR2 (germline): LGHNA, YNFKEQ. The CDR3 DNA reads as TGTGCCAGCAGCCAAGATGTAATAGGCGGGGGGACGAACACCGGGGAGCTGTTTTTT. This sequence encodes CASSQDVIGGGTNTGELFF.

In its sample, this clonotype was seen a few times. One junction end does not reproduce the germline sequence, and a read error may be involved. The V gene is TRBV20-1, the J gene TRBJ1-5; 11 bases line up with TRBD1. Germline CDR1 reads DFQATT; CDR2 reads SNEGSKA (reference sequence). The CDR3 is 18 amino acids. This CDR3 is CCATLGGTGGSSNQPQHF. In nucleotides, the CDR3 is TGCTGTGCTACCCTTGGGGGGACAGGGGGGTCTAGCAATCAGCCCCAGCATTTT.